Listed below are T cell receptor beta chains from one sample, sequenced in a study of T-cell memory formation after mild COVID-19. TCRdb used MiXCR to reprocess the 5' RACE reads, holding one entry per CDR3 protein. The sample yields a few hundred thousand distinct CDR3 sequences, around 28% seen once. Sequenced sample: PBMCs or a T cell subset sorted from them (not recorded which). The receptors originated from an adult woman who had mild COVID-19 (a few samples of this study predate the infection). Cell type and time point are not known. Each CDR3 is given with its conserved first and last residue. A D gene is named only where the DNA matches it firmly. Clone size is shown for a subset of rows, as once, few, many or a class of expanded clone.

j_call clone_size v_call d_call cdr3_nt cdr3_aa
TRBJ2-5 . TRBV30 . TGTGCCTGGAGGGCCCCCGGGGTGGCCCAAGAGACCCAGTACTTC CAWRAPGVAQETQYF
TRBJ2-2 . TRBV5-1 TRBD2 TGCGCCAGCAGCTTGTTTCCCGGGGGGGCCGCCGGGGAGCTGTTTTTT CASSLFPGGAAGELFF
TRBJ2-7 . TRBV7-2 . TGTGCCAGCAGCTTAGCCCTCTACAGATCCTACGAGCAGTACTTC CASSLALYRSYEQYF
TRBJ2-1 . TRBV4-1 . TGCGCCAGCAGCCAAGTGGGAGATGCTAGACTGGAGCAGTTCTTC CASSQVGDARLEQFF
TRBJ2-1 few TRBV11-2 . TGTGCCAGCAGTCTAGCGTACTCCTACAATGAGCAGTTCTTC CASSLAYSYNEQFF
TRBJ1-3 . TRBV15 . TGTGCCACCAGCAGATTCTATTTTGGAAACACCATATATTTT CATSRFYFGNTIYF
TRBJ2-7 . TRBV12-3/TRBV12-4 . TGTGCCAGCAGTTTAGTCGGTACCTACGAGCAGTACTTC CASSLVGTYEQYF
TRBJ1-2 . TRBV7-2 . TGTGCCAGCAGCCCTCGGGGGGGGGAAGGCTACACCTTC CASSPRGGEGYTF
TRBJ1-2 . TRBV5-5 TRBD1 TGTGCCAGCGCCTATCAACAGGGGGATGGCTACACCTTC CASAYQQGDGYTF
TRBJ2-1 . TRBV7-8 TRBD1 TGTGCCAGCAACTGGGGACAGATCTACAATGAGCAGTTCTTC CASNWGQIYNEQFF
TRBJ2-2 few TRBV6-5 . TGTGCCAGCAGTTACTCGAACACAGGTCGGATCACCGGGGAGCTGTTTTTT CASSYSNTGRITGELFF
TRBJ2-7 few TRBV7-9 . TGTGCCAGCAGCTTAGGTGGGCAGGGGACAACCTACGAGCAGTACTTC CASSLGGQGTTYEQYF
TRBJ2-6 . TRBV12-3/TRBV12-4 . TGTGCCAGCAGTTCGAGGGGCGTCTCTGGGGCCAACGTCCTGACTTTC CASSSRGVSGANVLTF
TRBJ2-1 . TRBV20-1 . TGCAGTGCTAGAGATGGTAGTGAAAGCTACAATGAGCAGTTCTTC CSARDGSESYNEQFF
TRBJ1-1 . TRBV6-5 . TGTGCCAGCAGTGTCTCCAAGAACACTGAAGCTTTCTTT CASSVSKNTEAFF
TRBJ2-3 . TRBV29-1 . TGCAGCGTTGGATTCCCGGGCACAGATACGCAGTATTTT CSVGFPGTDTQYF